This T cell receptor (beta chain) was retrieved from a study of blood T cell repertoires in COVID-19. Assay: immunoSEQ multiplex PCR; the TCRdb copy retains only in-frame clones and omits some. The table has roughly 250,000 clones, around 93% seen once. V shed 1 base and J shed 5 bases, with 12 bases lying between them. Germline CDR1 and CDR2: SGDLS and YYNGEE. The CDR3 runs 14 residues. Sequenced material: PBMCs or T cells enriched from blood (not recorded which). V gene TRBV9 combines with J gene TRBJ1-1; weak D call: TRBD1 (5 bases). This sequence originates from a human donor in a cohort exposed to, infected with or recovered from COVID-19 (not recorded which). The donor label of this sample is uncertain. The chain's CDR3 is CASSVRGLETEAFF. DNA of the CDR3: TGTGCCAGCAGCGTAAGGGGCTTAGAAACTGAAGCTTTCTTT.